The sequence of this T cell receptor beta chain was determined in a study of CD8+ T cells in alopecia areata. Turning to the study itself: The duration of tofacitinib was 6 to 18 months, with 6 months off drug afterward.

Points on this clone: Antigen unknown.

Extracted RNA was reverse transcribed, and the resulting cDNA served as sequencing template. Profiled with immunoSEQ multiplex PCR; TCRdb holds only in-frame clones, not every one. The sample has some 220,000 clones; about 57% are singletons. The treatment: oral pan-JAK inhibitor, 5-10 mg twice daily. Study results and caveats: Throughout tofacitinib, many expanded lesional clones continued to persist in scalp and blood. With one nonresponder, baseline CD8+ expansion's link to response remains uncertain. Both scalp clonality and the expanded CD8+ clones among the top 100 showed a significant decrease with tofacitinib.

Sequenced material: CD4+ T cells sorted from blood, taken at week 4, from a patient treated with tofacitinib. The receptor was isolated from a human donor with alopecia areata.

In DNA form, the CDR3 reads TGTGCCAGCAGCTTAGGTCGCGACAGTAACACTTACGAGCAGTACTTC. Translating it yields CASSLGRDSNTYEQYF. This sequence joins TRBV7-8 and TRBJ2-7, with a tentative D call TRBD1 (5 bases). Trimming took off 1 base at V and 4 bases at J, with 17 bases between the two ends. Per the germline V gene, CDR1 is SGHVS and CDR2 is FQNEAQ. CDR3 length: 16 amino acids.